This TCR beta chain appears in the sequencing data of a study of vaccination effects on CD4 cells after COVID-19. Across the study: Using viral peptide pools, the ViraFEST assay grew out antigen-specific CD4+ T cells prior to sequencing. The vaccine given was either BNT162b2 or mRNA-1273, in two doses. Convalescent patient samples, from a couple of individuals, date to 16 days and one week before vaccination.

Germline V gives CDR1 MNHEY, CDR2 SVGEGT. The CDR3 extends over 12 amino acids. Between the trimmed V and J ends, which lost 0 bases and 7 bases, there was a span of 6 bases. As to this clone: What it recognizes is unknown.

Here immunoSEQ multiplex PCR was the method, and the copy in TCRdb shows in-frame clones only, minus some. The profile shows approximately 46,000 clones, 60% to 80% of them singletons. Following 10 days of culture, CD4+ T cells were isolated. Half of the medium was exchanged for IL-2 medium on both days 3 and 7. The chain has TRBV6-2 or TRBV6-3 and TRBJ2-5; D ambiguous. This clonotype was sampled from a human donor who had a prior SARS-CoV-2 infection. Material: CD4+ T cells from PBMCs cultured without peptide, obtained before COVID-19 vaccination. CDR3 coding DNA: TGTGCCAGCAGTTACTCTATCGGGACCCAGTACTTC. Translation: CASSYSIGTQYF.